This TCR beta chain was recovered during a study of blood T cell repertoires in COVID-19. Overall study: The United States, Italy and Spain supplied acute and convalescent COVID-19 samples. The analysed material was cDNA or gDNA that came from T cells, B-cell-depleted T cells, or PBMCs.

The CDR3 totals 13 residues. V dropped 7 bases and J dropped 6; count of bases not matched to a gene: 7. CDR1 is MDHEN and CDR2 is SYDVKM in the germline V gene. Assay: immunoSEQ multiplex PCR; the TCRdb copy retains only in-frame clones and omits some. The sample holds about 220,000 clones, over 75% seen once. The sequencing sample was made of peripheral blood. The chain couples TRBV28 to TRBJ1-2, with TRBD1 matching 8 bases. The sequence was obtained from a man aged 35 to 55 with active or convalescent COVID-19. The CDR3: CASTFGQGNGYTF. The CDR3 DNA reads as TGTGCCAGCACTTTCGGACAGGGAAATGGCTACACCTTC.